The 29 T cell receptor beta chains in this list originate from one sample, sequenced in a study of blood T cell repertoires in COVID-19. Sequenced by immunoSEQ multiplex PCR; TCRdb stores in-frame clones only, minus some. The data contain tens of thousands of clones, 75% to 90% of them singletons. The sequenced sample was peripheral blood. The receptors come from a human donor with acute or convalescent COVID-19. The donor label of this sample is uncertain.

The V and J genes are TRBV7-2 and TRBJ1-1, with TRBD1 as a possible D gene (5 bases). Germline V lookup: CDR1 SGHTA, CDR2 FQGNSA. Trimming cost V 1 base and J 0 bases, with 9 bases left between them. This CDR3 spans 15 amino acids. The CDR3 DNA sequence: TGTGCCAGCAGCTTAGGCCGGGGGATGAACACTGAAGCTTTCTTT. Translation: CASSLGRGMNTEAFF.

The chain recombines TRBV4-1 with TRBJ1-5; TRBD1 agrees at 7 bases. J gave up 2 bases and V 0 bases, and 1 base lay outside the gene matches. The CDR3 extends over 15 amino acids. From germline, CDR1 is MGHRA and CDR2 YSYEKL. The CDR3 coding sequence is TGCGCCAGCAGCCAAGATGGACAGGGCAATCAGCCCCAGCATTTT. It encodes CASSQDGQGNQPQHF.

The CDR3: CASSLGLRGGTDTQYF. For the CDR3, the DNA is TGTGCCAGCAGCTTAGGGTTGCGGGGGGGCACAGATACGCAGTATTTT. The J gene is TRBJ2-3, the V gene TRBV7-2, with 8 bases identical to TRBD2. The V segment lost 1 base and the J segment 1 base; nucleotides outside the gene matches: 4. This CDR3 region has 16 residues. The germline CDR1 and CDR2 sequences are SGHTA and FQGNSA.

The J gene is TRBJ1-4, the V gene TRBV19, with 9 nucleotides matching TRBD1. CDR3 length: 15 amino acids. With V trimmed by 7 bases and J by 6 bases, 9 bases remained unmatched. The V gene's germline CDR1 is LNHDA and CDR2 SQIVND (reference sequence). The CDR3 sequence is CASIPGTGTDEKLFF. The CDR3 DNA is TGTGCCAGTATCCCCGGGACAGGGACGGATGAAAAACTGTTTTTT. The full variable domain, completed using reference TRBV19 and TRBJ1-4, is DGGITQSPKYLFRKEGQNVTLSCEQNLNHDAMYWYRQDPGQGLRLIYYSQIVNDFQKGDIAEGYSVSREKKESFPLTVTSAQKNPTAFYLCASIPGTGTDEKLFFGSGTQLSVL.

The sample holds a few counts of this clone. The chain uses TRBV5-4 and TRBJ1-6; D is perhaps TRBD1 (5 bases). This CDR3 contains 12 residues. V gave up 2 bases and J gave up 12 bases, with 9 bases separating them. Germline V gene lookup returns CDR1 SGHNT and CDR2 YYREEE (reference sequence). The CDR3 loop is CASSFQGRPLHF. DNA for the CDR3: TGTGCCAGCAGCTTCCAGGGTAGACCCCTCCACTTT. Full variable domain (remainder filled in from reference TRBV5-4 and TRBJ1-6): ETGVTQSPTHLIKTRGQQVTLRCSSQSGHNTVSWYQQALGQGPQFIFQYYREEENGRGNFPPRFSGLQFPNYSSELNVNALELDDSALYLCASSFQGRPLHFGNGTRLTVT.

DNA of the CDR3: TGTGCCAGCAGCAACGAGAAGGGTTTTAGGGGGGGTGGCACAGATACGCAGTATTTT. Residues: CASSNEKGFRGGGTDTQYF. The rearrangement links TRBV3-1 (or the pseudogene TRBV3-2) to TRBJ2-3; tentatively, D is TRBD2 (7 bases). The CDR3 has 19 amino acids. Germline-derived CDR1 and CDR2 are LGHDT and YNNKEL (reference sequence). Trimming cost V 5 bases and J 1 base, with 25 bases left between them.

J is TRBJ1-2 and V is TRBV6-5, with 7 nucleotides matching TRBD1. The germline V gene encodes CDR1 MNHEY and CDR2 SVGAGI. Trimming took 6 bases from V and 5 from J; bases not matched to a gene: 9. CDR3 length: 14 residues. CDR3 DNA sequence: TGTGCCAGCAGAGAGACAGGGTCCGTGTATGGCTACACCTTC. Its protein product is CASRETGSVYGYTF.

This chain connects TRBV4-1 to TRBJ2-2; D is possibly TRBD1 (5 bases). This CDR3 is built from 17 residues. Germline lookup yields CDR1 MGHRA and CDR2 YSYEKL. The ends were cut back, 0 bases at V and 0 bases at J, with 11 bases in the middle. CDR3 region: CASSQDVGRANTGELFF. In nucleotides, the CDR3 is TGCGCCAGCAGCCAAGATGTTGGCAGGGCGAACACCGGGGAGCTGTTTTTT.

The chain uses TRBV7-2 and TRBJ2-1; no clear D gene. This CDR3 spans 14 amino acids. Between the trimmed V and J ends, which lost 1 base and 9 bases, there was a span of 13 bases. CDR1 SGHTA and CDR2 FQGNSA come from the germline V gene. In DNA, the CDR3 is TGTGCCAGCAGCTTAGGGGTGAGAGGTTTTGAGCAGTTCTTC. Translated, it gives CASSLGVRGFEQFF.

This clone was picked up a small number of times. V and J are TRBV29-1 and TRBJ1-3, with 9 bases identical to TRBD1. The CDR3 is made up of 12 amino acids. Germline V CDR1 and CDR2: SQVTM, ANQGSEA. V gave up 7 bases and J gave up 4 bases; unmatched junction bases: 2. In DNA form, the CDR3 reads TGCAGCGCGGGACAGGGAGGAAACACCATATATTTT. Encoded protein: CSAGQGGNTIYF.

In this sample, this clone turned up once. J is TRBJ1-6 and V is TRBV7-9; TRBD1 agrees at 9 bases. This CDR3 is built from 16 residues. Germline V lookup: CDR1 SEHNR, CDR2 FQNEAQ (reference sequence). The trim removed 1 base at V and 8 bases at J, leaving 6 bases unmatched. CDR3 coding DNA: TGTGCCAGCAGCTTAGGGACAGGGGCAAGGGATTCACCCCTCCACTTT. This codes for CASSLGTGARDSPLHF.

The V and J genes are TRBV11-3 and TRBJ2-1; weak D call: TRBD1 (5 bases). The CDR3 has 17 residues. Germline CDR1 and CDR2: SGHNT and YENEEA. V was shortened by 1 base and J by 2 bases, with 15 bases between the two germline ends. The DNA of the CDR3 is TGTGCCAGCAGCTTAGTAGTGGCGGCAGGGCCCTACAATGAGCAGTTCTTC. Translating gives CASSLVVAAGPYNEQFF.

The rearrangement uses TRBV6-6 and TRBJ2-2, with TRBD2 matching 7 bases. Germline CDR1 is MNHNY and CDR2 is SVGAGI (reference sequence). The CDR3 is 16 residues long. J gave up 4 bases and V 1 base, and 6 bases lay outside the gene matches. The CDR3 DNA is TGTGCCAGCAGTTACTACAAAGGGGAGGGCACCGGGGAGCTGTTTTTT. It encodes CASSYYKGEGTGELFF.

J is TRBJ1-1 and V is TRBV5-6, with 7 nucleotides matching TRBD1. In germline, CDR1 is SGHDT, CDR2 YYEEEE. V was clipped by 3 bases and J by 1 base; unmatched bases: 3. This CDR3 comprises 14 residues. The CDR3 here is CASSSDRRNTEAFF. The CDR3, as DNA: TGTGCCAGCAGCTCGGACAGGAGGAACACTGAAGCTTTCTTT.

The rearrangement uses TRBV4-3 and TRBJ2-5; 9 bases align to TRBD2. The trim removed 4 bases at V and 5 bases at J, leaving 14 bases unmatched. The germline V gene has CDR1 LGHNA and CDR2 YSLEER. The CDR3 is 17 residues long. CDR3 region: CASSPQGTSGWVETQYF. CDR3 sequence (DNA): TGCGCCAGCAGCCCCCAAGGAACTAGCGGGTGGGTGGAGACCCAGTACTTC.

This chain links TRBV29-1 with TRBJ1-2; no clear D gene. Trimming took off 1 base at V and 3 bases at J, with 15 bases between the two ends. This CDR3 region has 15 residues. Germline CDR1 SQVTM, CDR2 ANQGSEA. CDR3 region: CSVEVERPPYYGYTF. CDR3 in DNA: TGCAGCGTTGAAGTAGAGAGGCCACCCTACTATGGCTACACCTTC. Complete variable domain (other parts from reference TRBV29-1 and TRBJ1-2): SAVISQKPSRDICQRGTSLTIQCQVDSQVTMMFWYRQQPGQSLTLIATANQGSEATYESGFVIDKFPISRPNLTFSTLTVSNMSPEDSSIYLCSVEVERPPYYGYTFGSGTRLTVV.

The chain combines TRBV7-8 with TRBJ2-2, with unresolved D. The CDR3 has 17 residues. Trimming left V 4 bases short and J 4 bases short, with 19 bases between. Germline-derived CDR1 and CDR2 are SGHVS and FQNEAQ. The CDR3 loop reads CASSSSRQLEVTGELFF. The CDR3 DNA follows: TGTGCCAGCAGCTCTTCCCGTCAGCTAGAAGTCACCGGGGAGCTGTTTTTT. Full variable domain (remainder filled in from reference TRBV7-8 and TRBJ2-2): GAGVSQSPRYKVAKRGQDVALRCDPISGHVSLFWYQQALGQGPEFLTYFQNEAQLDKSGLPSDRFFAERPEGSVSTLKIQRTQQEDSAVYLCASSSSRQLEVTGELFFGEGSRLTVL.

The CDR3 nucleotides are TGTGCCAGCTCACCATTGAGTGAAGCTTTCTTT. Its protein product is CASSPLSEAFF. The chain combines TRBV18 with TRBJ1-1; D remains ambiguous. V lost 2 bases, J lost 7 bases, and 5 bases lay in between. This CDR3 has 11 residues. From germline, CDR1 is KGHSH and CDR2 LQKENI.

The chain carries TRBV6-6 and TRBJ1-2, with D unclear. The CDR3 length is 12 residues. The V gene lost 2 bases and the J gene lost 4 bases, with 5 bases spanning the gap. Germline loops: CDR1 MNHNY, CDR2 SVGAGI (reference sequence). The CDR3 spells CASSYQAYGYTF. The CDR3 bases are TGTGCCAGCAGTTACCAGGCCTATGGCTACACCTTC.

CDR3 residues: CASRDRGNEQFF. CDR3 nucleotides: TGTGCCAGTCGCGACAGGGGAAATGAGCAGTTCTTC. V usage is TRBV19 and J usage is TRBJ2-1, with TRBD1 matching over 8 bases. V dropped 8 bases and J dropped 7; count of bases not matched to a gene: 4. CDR3 length: 12 amino acids. The V gene's germline CDR1 is LNHDA and CDR2 SQIVND (reference sequence).

This clone was counted a single time. The chain has TRBV30 and TRBJ2-2; D gene uncertain. This CDR3 has 16 amino acids. V was pared by 3 bases and J by 0 bases, with 14 bases between. The V gene's germline CDR1 is GTSNPN and CDR2 SVGIG (reference sequence). The CDR3 is CAWRASQRPNTGELFF. The CDR3 DNA reads as TGTGCCTGGAGAGCGAGCCAACGACCGAACACCGGGGAGCTGTTTTTT.

This chain joins TRBV7-8 and TRBJ1-2; D possibly corresponds to TRBD1 (6 bases). The CDR3 runs to 14 residues. Germline V gene lookup returns CDR1 SGHVS and CDR2 FQNEAQ. V lost 6 bases and J lost 0, with 11 bases in between. The CDR3 DNA sequence: TGTGCCAGCAGTCCGACAGGAGCTAACTATGGCTACACCTTC. This encodes CASSPTGANYGYTF.

This clone was observed a handful of times. The chain has TRBV30 and TRBJ2-7; the D gene is possibly TRBD2 (7 bases). The CDR3 sequence is 15 residues long. Looked up from germline, CDR1 is GTSNPN and CDR2 is SVGIG (reference sequence). V was pared by 5 bases and J by 2 bases, with 19 bases between. CDR3 loop: CAWRHSGRGPYEQYF. The DNA for the CDR3 is TGTGCCTGGCGCCACTCCGGGCGGGGGCCCTACGAGCAGTACTTC.

This chain joins TRBV28 and TRBJ1-2; 8 bases align to TRBD1. The CDR3 loop spans 14 amino acids. Germline V lookup: CDR1 MDHEN, CDR2 SYDVKM. With 10 bases clipped from V and 5 bases from J, the junction kept 12 bases outside the gene matches. CDR3 DNA sequence: TGTGCCATCCGCCTTGGACAGGGTGTATATGGCTACACCTTC. As protein: CAIRLGQGVYGYTF.

This clone has a handful of counts. V is TRBV7-3 and J is TRBJ2-1; D is undetermined. Trimming removed 5 bases from V and 9 bases from J, with 8 bases in between. Germline CDR1 SGHTA, CDR2 FQGTGA. The CDR3 consists of 11 residues. The CDR3: CASSRGAEQFF. The CDR3 region has the DNA TGTGCCAGCAGCCGTGGAGCTGAGCAGTTCTTC.

The CDR3 sequence is CASSGGEQKEQFF. As DNA, the CDR3 is TGTGCCAGCAGCGGGGGGGAACAGAAGGAGCAGTTCTTC. V gene TRBV12-3 or TRBV12-4 combines with J gene TRBJ2-1; 8 bases fit TRBD2. The CDR3 spans 13 residues. V trimming: 6 bases; J trimming: 10 bases; junction bases outside the gene matches: 8.

The V call is TRBV5-4, the J call TRBJ1-1, with no clear D. V was cut by 2 bases and J by 8 bases, with 10 bases left in between. CDR3 length equals 12 residues. The germline V gene has CDR1 SGHNT and CDR2 YYREEE (reference sequence). DNA of the CDR3: TGTGCCAGCAGCTTTATCCAGGCCGAAGCTTTCTTT. Protein product: CASSFIQAEAFF.

V is TRBV9 and J is TRBJ1-3; possible D gene TRBD1, 6 bases. The germline CDR1 and CDR2 sequences are SGDLS and YYNGEE. The CDR3 extends over 18 amino acids. Deletions cut 0 bases from V and 0 bases from J, with 16 bases between. The CDR3 nucleotides read TGTGCCAGCAGCGTAGCGGCAGGGGCTCACTTCTCTGGAAACACCATATATTTT. Its protein is CASSVAAGAHFSGNTIYF.

The rearrangement links TRBV19 to TRBJ2-2, with unresolved D. The CDR3 has 13 amino acids. CDR1 and CDR2 (germline): LNHDA, SQIVND (reference sequence). Trimming cost V 6 bases and J 3 bases, with 8 bases left between them. CDR3 in amino acids: CASRNTDTGELFF. The CDR3 nucleotides are TGTGCCAGTAGGAACACAGACACCGGGGAGCTGTTTTTT.